These 21 T cell receptor beta chains came from one sample sequenced in a study of molecular identifiers for immune sequencing clone quantification. One entry per CDR3 protein, called by TCRdb with MiXCR from the PCR reads. This table has some 89,000 distinct CDR3 sequences, about 24% appearing once. Sequenced material: naive CD8+ T cells from blood, with Jurkat cell RNA spiked in. Subset described: FACS-sorted CD8+CD4-CCR7+CD45RA+ naive T cells. The receptor set was obtained from a human donor in good health. Some libraries in this study had Jurkat cell RNA spiked in.

This sequence joins TRBV7-9 and TRBJ1-1; 11 bases fit TRBD1. The CDR3 runs 15 residues. CDR1 is SEHNR, CDR2 FQNEAQ, per germline (reference sequence). V shed 8 bases and J 5 bases; nucleotides not matched to a gene: 10. CDR3 coding DNA: TGTGCCAGCCGCCCGGACAGGGGGCAGGAGACTGAAGCTTTCTTT. This translates into CASRPDRGQETEAFF.

This clonotype occurred a few times. Just one base apart from a much larger clone, this may be a read error. The chain uses TRBV2 and TRBJ2-5, with 10 bases lining up with TRBD2. The CDR3 has 16 amino acids. The germline V gene has CDR1 SNHLY and CDR2 FYNNEI. CDR3 bases: TGTGCCAGCAGTGAAGAACTAGCGGGGCCCCAAGAGGCCCAGTACTTC. Residues: CASSEELAGPQEAQYF.

This clonotype was recorded at least ten times. The chain uses TRBV7-9 and TRBJ1-1, with D unresolved. Deletions cut 4 bases from V and 1 base from J, with 7 bases between. CDR3 length equals 13 residues. Germline V CDR1 and CDR2: SEHNR, FQNEAQ (reference sequence). The DNA for the CDR3 is TGTGCCAGCAGCTCGATTAAGAACACTGAAGCTTTCTTT. Its protein is CASSSIKNTEAFF.

This clonotype occurred many times. The J gene is TRBJ2-3, the V gene TRBV11-2; no clear D. Germline CDR1 SGHAT, CDR2 FQNNGV. The CDR3 spans 18 residues. Trimming took 1 base from V and 0 from J, leaving 17 bases between them. The CDR3 DNA sequence: TGTGCCAGCAGCTTAGGCCATCCCCCCGGGCGTAGCACAGATACGCAGTATTTT. Its translation: CASSLGHPPGRSTDTQYF.

The chain has TRBV29-1 and TRBJ2-7, with 9 bases identical to TRBD2. Germline V lookup: CDR1 SQVTM, CDR2 ANQGSEA. The CDR3 runs to 13 residues. V lost 5 bases to trimming and J lost 4 bases; unmatched junction nucleotides: 6. This chain's CDR3 is CSVLSGSLYEQYF. The CDR3 DNA sequence: TGCAGCGTTCTTAGCGGGAGTTTGTACGAGCAGTACTTC.

This clonotype came up many times. The genes are TRBV7-3 and TRBJ2-5; D may correspond to TRBD1 or TRBD2 (6 bases each). The CDR3 contains 13 residues. V was clipped by 5 bases and J by 6 bases, with 13 bases between them. CDR1 SGHTA and CDR2 FQGTGA come from the germline V gene. CDR3: CASSKGGKKTQYF. DNA of the CDR3: TGTGCCAGCAGCAAAGGGGGGAAGAAGACCCAGTACTTC.

This clonotype was seen many times. The CDR3 sequence is CASSQDRPSLETQYF. Written as DNA, the CDR3 is TGTGCCAGCAGCCAAGATCGTCCTAGCCTGGAGACCCAGTACTTC. The chain has TRBV3-1 and TRBJ2-5; possibly TRBD2 for D (5 bases). There are 15 residues in the CDR3. Deletions cut 0 bases from V and 5 bases from J, with 13 bases between. Germline loops: CDR1 LGHDT, CDR2 YNNKEL (reference sequence).

This clonotype appeared once. Being one base from a much bigger clone, this may be a read error. The rearrangement links TRBV6-5 to TRBJ2-5; 9 bases fit TRBD2. This CDR3 spans 15 amino acids. CDR1 MNHEY and CDR2 SVGAGI come from the germline V gene. Here the CDR3 reads CASGYGGGAGETQYF. CDR3 sequence (DNA): TGTGCCAGCGGTTATGGCGGGGGGGCTGGAGAGACCCAGTACTTC.

This clonotype was observed at least ten times. The chain carries TRBV5-1 and TRBJ1-1; TRBD1 matches 7 bases. The CDR3 sequence is 15 residues long. The germline CDR1 and CDR2 sequences are SGHRS and YFSETQ. J was trimmed by 1 base and V by 0 bases; bases with no gene match: 3. The CDR3 bases are TGCGCCAGCAGCTTGGGACAGGGATCGAACACTGAAGCTTTCTTT. It is translated as CASSLGQGSNTEAFF.

The sample holds a few counts of this clonotype. The chain recombines TRBV9 with TRBJ2-1; TRBD2 agrees at 9 bases. V lost 4 bases, J lost 8 bases, and 10 bases stayed unmatched. The germline gives CDR1 SGDLS, CDR2 YYNGEE. There are 15 residues in the CDR3. The CDR3 nucleotides are TGTGCCAGCAGCCCTCAGCGGGGGGCCGTTGATGAGCAGTTCTTC. Protein: CASSPQRGAVDEQFF. The full variable domain, with the rest looked up from reference TRBV9 and TRBJ2-1, is DSGVTQTPKHLITATGQRVTLRCSPRSGDLSVYWYQQSLDQGLQFLIQYYNGEERAKGNILERFSAQQFPDLHSELNLSSLELGDSALYFCASSPQRGAVDEQFFGPGTRLTVL.

Many counts were recorded for this clonotype. The chain joins TRBV29-1 to TRBJ2-3; the match to TRBD1 covers 10 bases. The CDR3 totals 14 residues. After removal of 6 bases from V and 5 bases from J, the junction contained 8 bases not matched to a gene. The germline V gene has CDR1 SQVTM and CDR2 ANQGSEA. DNA of the CDR3: TGCAGCGTCCAAGACAGGGGGCGGGGAGATACGCAGTATTTT. This sequence encodes CSVQDRGRGDTQYF.

Ten or more counts support this clonotype. In nucleotides, the CDR3 is TGTGCCAGCAGTGAGGGACAGGGGAATTGCAGCAATCAGCCCCAGCATTTT. It yields the protein CASSEGQGNCSNQPQHF. V usage is TRBV6-7 and J usage is TRBJ1-5; 10 positions agree with TRBD1. TRBV6-7 is filed as an ORF, its function uncertain. V trimming: 5 bases; J trimming: 1 base; junction bases outside the gene matches: 8. This CDR3 has 17 amino acids.

This clonotype was seen repeatedly, ten times or more. The CDR3: CASSPQDSYEQYF. In nucleotides, the CDR3 is TGTGCCAGTAGTCCACAGGACAGCTACGAGCAGTACTTC. The V gene is TRBV19, the J gene TRBJ2-7, with D tentatively TRBD1 (6 bases). V lost 5 bases, J lost 3 bases, and 11 bases lay in between. Germline loops: CDR1 LNHDA, CDR2 SQIVND (reference sequence). The CDR3 is 13 residues long.

This chain links TRBV4-3 with TRBJ2-3; TRBD2 agrees at 9 bases. The CDR3 consists of 17 residues. The germline V gene has CDR1 LGHNA and CDR2 YSLEER. V lost 2 bases, J lost 1 base, and 7 bases stayed unmatched. This CDR3 reads CASSQLRAGGGTDTQYF. The CDR3 nucleotides are TGCGCCAGCAGCCAATTACGAGCGGGAGGAGGCACAGATACGCAGTATTTT.

V and J are TRBV27 and TRBJ2-2; D unclear. Germline CDR1 reads MNHEY; CDR2 reads SMNVEV (reference sequence). V was pared by 10 bases and J by 6 bases, with 27 bases between. The CDR3 spans 17 residues. For the CDR3, the DNA is TGTGCCACCCAAAGCTGGGCCCAACTCATCAACGCCGGGGAGCTGTTTTTT. It translates to CATQSWAQLINAGELFF.

Turning to this clonotype: This may arise from a read error, as a much more abundant clone is one base away. The chain combines TRBV5-4 with TRBJ1-1, with D uncertain. Per germline, CDR1 SGHNT and CDR2 YYREEE (reference sequence). The CDR3 contains 14 residues. V was clipped by 4 bases and J by 8 bases, with 18 bases between them. The CDR3 spells CASSLSMGGLEAFF. CDR3 nucleotide sequence: TGTGCCAGCAGCCTCTCTATGGGAGGACTAGAAGCTTTCTTT. Using reference TRBV5-4 and TRBJ1-1 for the parts outside the CDR3, the full variable domain is ETGVTQSPTHLIKTRGQQVTLRCSSQSGHNTVSWYQQALGQGPQFIFQYYREEENGRGNFPPRFSGLQFPNYSSELNVNALELDDSALYLCASSLSMGGLEAFFGQGTRLTVV.

This clonotype appeared a few times. The V gene is TRBV5-1, the J gene TRBJ1-2, with D possibly matching TRBD1 (6 bases). With 3 bases removed from V and 4 bases from J, the gap between germline ends came to 19 bases. Germline CDR1 SGHRS, CDR2 YFSETQ. The CDR3 totals 16 residues. The chain's CDR3 is CASSSTGTRDPYGYTF. CDR3 nucleotide sequence: TGCGCCAGCAGCTCTACCGGGACAAGGGACCCCTATGGCTACACCTTC.

This clonotype was found many times. The V and J genes are TRBV29-1 and TRBJ2-7; TRBD1 might be the D (5 bases). Per germline, CDR1 SQVTM and CDR2 ANQGSEA. V shed 3 bases and J shed 6 bases, with 12 bases lying between them. The CDR3 consists of 12 residues. In DNA, the CDR3 is TGCAGCGTTGAGGACAACCAAGCCGAGCAGTACTTC. Translated, it gives CSVEDNQAEQYF.

This clonotype was seen only a few times. The chain links TRBV7-9 to TRBJ1-1; D not resolved. Trimming cost V 2 bases and J 3 bases, with 16 bases left between them. Germline CDR1 SEHNR, CDR2 FQNEAQ (reference sequence). The length of the CDR3 is 16 residues. Here the CDR3 DNA reads TGTGCCAGCAGCTTAACCGTGGCAGGCTGGGACACTGAAGCTTTCTTT. Its translation: CASSLTVAGWDTEAFF.

The chain combines TRBV14 with TRBJ1-3, with 8 nucleotides matching TRBD1. In germline, CDR1 is SGHDN, CDR2 FVKESK. V lost 4 bases, J lost 3 bases, and 8 bases stayed unmatched. This CDR3 is 16 amino acids long. CDR3 residues: CASSPVQGVGGNTIYF. The CDR3 DNA follows: TGTGCCAGCAGCCCGGTACAGGGGGTCGGTGGAAACACCATATATTTT.

This clonotype occurred many times. The chain couples TRBV7-9 to TRBJ2-7, with 8 bases fitting TRBD2. The germline gives CDR1 SEHNR, CDR2 FQNEAQ (reference sequence). With 4 bases clipped from V and 6 bases from J, the junction kept 5 bases outside the gene matches. The CDR3 has 13 residues. The CDR3: CASSWAGGLEQYF. For the CDR3, the DNA is TGTGCCAGCAGCTGGGCGGGGGGTCTCGAGCAGTACTTC.